Detailed here is one TCR beta chain. The target antigen is unknown. These data originate in a study of cytomegalovirus exposure and HLA in healthy donors. The PCR used 60 Vbeta and 13 Jbeta primers. TCRdb's table, derived via immunoSEQ multiplex PCR, lists solely in-frame clones and lacks some. The table has about 120,000 clones, 83% seen once. The CDR3 length is 16 residues. Germline V CDR1 and CDR2: LNHDA, SQIVND (reference sequence). V was pared by 5 bases and J by 3 bases, with 10 bases of the junction left unmatched. Study observations and caveats: In an earlier analysis, most TCR beta V segments were productive about 87% or about 30% of the time.

Sequenced material: PBMCs. The chain employs TRBV19 and TRBJ2-1; 7 bases match TRBD1. The clonotype originates from a woman aged 40 to 55 in good health and CMV-seropositive. Written as DNA, the CDR3 is TGTGCCAGTAGTGGACGGACAGGAGTGGGCTACAATGAGCAGTTCTTC. Its translation: CASSGRTGVGYNEQFF.